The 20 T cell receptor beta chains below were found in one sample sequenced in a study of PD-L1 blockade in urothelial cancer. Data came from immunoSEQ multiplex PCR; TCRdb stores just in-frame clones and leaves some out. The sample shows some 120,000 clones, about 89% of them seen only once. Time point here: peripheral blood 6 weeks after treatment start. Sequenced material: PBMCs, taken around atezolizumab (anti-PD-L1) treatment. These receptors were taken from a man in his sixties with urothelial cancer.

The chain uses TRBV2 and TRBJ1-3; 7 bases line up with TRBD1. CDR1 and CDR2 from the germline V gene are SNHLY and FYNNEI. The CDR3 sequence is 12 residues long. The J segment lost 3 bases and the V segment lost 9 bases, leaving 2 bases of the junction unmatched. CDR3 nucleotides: TGTGCCAGGGGGACAGTTGGAAACACCATATATTTT. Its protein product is CARGTVGNTIYF.

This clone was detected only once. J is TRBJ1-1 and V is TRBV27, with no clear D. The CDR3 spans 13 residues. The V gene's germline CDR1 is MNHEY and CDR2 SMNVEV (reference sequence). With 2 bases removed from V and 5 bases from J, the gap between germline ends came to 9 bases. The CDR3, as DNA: TGTGCCAGCAGTTTAGAGGTTCAGACTGAAGCTTTCTTT. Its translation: CASSLEVQTEAFF.

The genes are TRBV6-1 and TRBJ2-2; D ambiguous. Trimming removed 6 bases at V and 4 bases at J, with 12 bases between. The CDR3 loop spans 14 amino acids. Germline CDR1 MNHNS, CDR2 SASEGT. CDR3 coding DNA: TGTGCCAGCAGGGATCAGGTCCTCACCGGGGAGCTGTTTTTT. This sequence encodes CASRDQVLTGELFF.

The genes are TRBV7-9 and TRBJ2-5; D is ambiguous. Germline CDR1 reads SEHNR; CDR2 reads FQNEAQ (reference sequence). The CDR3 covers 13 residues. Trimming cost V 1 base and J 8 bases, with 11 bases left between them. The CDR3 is CASSLVGDKTQYF. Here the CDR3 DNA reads TGTGCCAGCAGCTTAGTAGGCGACAAAACCCAGTACTTC.

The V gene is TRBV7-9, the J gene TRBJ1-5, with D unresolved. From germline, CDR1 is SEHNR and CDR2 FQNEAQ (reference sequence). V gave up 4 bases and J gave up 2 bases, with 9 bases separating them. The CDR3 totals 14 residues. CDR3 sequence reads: CASSSPSGNQPQHF. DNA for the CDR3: TGTGCCAGCAGCTCCCCGAGCGGCAATCAGCCCCAGCATTTT.

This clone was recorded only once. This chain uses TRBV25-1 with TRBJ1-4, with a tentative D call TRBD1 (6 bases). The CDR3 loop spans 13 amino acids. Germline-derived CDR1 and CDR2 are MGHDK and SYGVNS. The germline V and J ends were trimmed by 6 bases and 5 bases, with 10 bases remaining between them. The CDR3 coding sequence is TGTGCCAGCAGAGGACAGAACAATGAAAAACTGTTTTTT. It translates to CASRGQNNEKLFF.

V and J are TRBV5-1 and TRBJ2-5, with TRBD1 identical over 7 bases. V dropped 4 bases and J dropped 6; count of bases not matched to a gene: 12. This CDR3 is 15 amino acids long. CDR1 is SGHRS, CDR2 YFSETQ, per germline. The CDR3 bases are TGCGCCAGCAGCGCCCCGACAGGGAGTGGTAAGACCCAGTACTTC. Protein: CASSAPTGSGKTQYF.

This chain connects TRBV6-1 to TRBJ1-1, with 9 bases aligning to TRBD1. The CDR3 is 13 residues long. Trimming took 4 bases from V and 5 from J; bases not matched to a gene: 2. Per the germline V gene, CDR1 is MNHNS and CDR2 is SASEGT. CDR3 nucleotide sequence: TGTGCCAGCAGTGCGACAGGGGGTACTGAAGCTTTCTTT. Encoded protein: CASSATGGTEAFF.

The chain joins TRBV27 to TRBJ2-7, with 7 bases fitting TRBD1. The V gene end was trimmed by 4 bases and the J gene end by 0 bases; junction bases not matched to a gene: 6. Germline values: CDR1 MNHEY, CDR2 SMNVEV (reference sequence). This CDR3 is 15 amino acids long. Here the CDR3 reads CASSSVHRGSYEQYF. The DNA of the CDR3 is TGTGCCAGCAGTTCGGTTCACAGGGGCTCCTACGAGCAGTACTTC.

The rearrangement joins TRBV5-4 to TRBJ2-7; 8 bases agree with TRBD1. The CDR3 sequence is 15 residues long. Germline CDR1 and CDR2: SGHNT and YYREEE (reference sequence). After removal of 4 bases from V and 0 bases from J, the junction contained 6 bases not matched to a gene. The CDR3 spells CASSTGQAGSYEQYF. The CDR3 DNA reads TGTGCCAGCAGCACGGGACAGGCCGGCTCCTACGAGCAGTACTTC.

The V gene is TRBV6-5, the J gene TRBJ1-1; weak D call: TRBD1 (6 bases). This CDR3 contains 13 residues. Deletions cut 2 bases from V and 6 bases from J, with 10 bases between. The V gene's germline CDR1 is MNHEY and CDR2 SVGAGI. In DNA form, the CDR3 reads TGTGCCAGCAGTTACCTACAGGGCCCTGAAGCTTTCTTT. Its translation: CASSYLQGPEAFF.

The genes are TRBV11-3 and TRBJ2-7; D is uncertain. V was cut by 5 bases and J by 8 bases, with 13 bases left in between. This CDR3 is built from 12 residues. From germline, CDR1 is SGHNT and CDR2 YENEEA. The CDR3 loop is CASSRGLVQQYF. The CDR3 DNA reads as TGTGCCAGCAGCCGAGGCCTAGTTCAGCAGTACTTC. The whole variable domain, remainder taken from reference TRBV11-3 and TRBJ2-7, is EAGVVQSPRYKIIEKKQPVAFWCNPISGHNTLYWYLQNLGQGPELLIRYENEEAVDDSQLPKDRFSAERLKGVDSTLKIQPAELGDSAVYLCASSRGLVQQYFGPGTRLTVT.

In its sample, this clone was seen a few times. For the CDR3, the DNA is TGTGCCAGCAGAGCCGACAGGGGTCCCTACGAGCAGTACTTC. Translated, it gives CASRADRGPYEQYF. The genes are TRBV11-2 and TRBJ2-7; 8 bases are a match to TRBD1. CDR1 and CDR2 from the germline V gene are SGHAT and FQNNGV. The CDR3 is 14 residues long. With 6 bases clipped from V and 2 bases from J, the junction kept 6 bases outside the gene matches.

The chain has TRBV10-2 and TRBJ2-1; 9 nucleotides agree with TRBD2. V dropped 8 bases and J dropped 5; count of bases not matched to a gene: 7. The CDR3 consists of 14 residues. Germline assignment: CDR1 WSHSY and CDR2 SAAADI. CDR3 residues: CASAIQRGDNEQFF. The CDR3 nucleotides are TGCGCCAGCGCAATCCAGCGGGGGGACAATGAGCAGTTCTTC.

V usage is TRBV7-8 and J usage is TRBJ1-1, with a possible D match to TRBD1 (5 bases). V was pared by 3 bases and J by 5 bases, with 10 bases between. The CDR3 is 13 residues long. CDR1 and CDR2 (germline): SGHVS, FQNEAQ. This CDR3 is CASSFGEGTEAFF. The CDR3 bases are TGTGCCAGCAGCTTCGGGGAGGGGACTGAAGCTTTCTTT.

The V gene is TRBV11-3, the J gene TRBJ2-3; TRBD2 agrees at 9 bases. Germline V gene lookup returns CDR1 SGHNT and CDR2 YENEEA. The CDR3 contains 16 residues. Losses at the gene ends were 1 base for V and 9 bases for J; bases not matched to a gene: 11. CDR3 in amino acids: CASSLGLAGPMGTQYF. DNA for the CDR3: TGTGCCAGCAGCTTAGGGCTAGCGGGGCCAATGGGGACGCAGTATTTT.

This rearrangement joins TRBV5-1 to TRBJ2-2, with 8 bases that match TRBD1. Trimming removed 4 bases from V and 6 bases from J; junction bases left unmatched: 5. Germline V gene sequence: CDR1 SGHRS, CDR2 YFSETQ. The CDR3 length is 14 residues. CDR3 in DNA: TGCGCCAGCAGCACCGGACAGGGCTCCGGGGAGCTGTTTTTT. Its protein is CASSTGQGSGELFF.

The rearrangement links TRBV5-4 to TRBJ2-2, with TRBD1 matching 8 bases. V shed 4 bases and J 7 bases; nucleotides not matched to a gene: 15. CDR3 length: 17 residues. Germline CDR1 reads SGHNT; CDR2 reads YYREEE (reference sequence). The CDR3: CASSPGQGGRGDGELFF. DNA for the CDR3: TGTGCCAGCAGCCCTGGACAGGGTGGAAGAGGGGACGGGGAGCTGTTTTTT.

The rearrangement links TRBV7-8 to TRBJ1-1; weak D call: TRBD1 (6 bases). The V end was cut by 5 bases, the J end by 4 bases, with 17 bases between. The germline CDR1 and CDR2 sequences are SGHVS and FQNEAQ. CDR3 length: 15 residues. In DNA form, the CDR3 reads TGTGCCAGCAGCCCCGTTGTGGGGGCGGTCACTGAAGCTTTCTTT. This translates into CASSPVVGAVTEAFF.

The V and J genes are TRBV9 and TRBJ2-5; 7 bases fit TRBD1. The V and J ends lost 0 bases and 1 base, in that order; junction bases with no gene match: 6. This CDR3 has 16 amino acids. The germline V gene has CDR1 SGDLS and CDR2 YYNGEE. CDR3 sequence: CASSVESHRGQETQYF. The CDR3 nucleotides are TGTGCCAGCAGCGTAGAATCCCACAGGGGCCAAGAGACCCAGTACTTC. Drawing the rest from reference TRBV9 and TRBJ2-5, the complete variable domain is DSGVTQTPKHLITATGQRVTLRCSPRSGDLSVYWYQQSLDQGLQFLIQYYNGEERAKGNILERFSAQQFPDLHSELNLSSLELGDSALYFCASSVESHRGQETQYFGPGTRLLVL.